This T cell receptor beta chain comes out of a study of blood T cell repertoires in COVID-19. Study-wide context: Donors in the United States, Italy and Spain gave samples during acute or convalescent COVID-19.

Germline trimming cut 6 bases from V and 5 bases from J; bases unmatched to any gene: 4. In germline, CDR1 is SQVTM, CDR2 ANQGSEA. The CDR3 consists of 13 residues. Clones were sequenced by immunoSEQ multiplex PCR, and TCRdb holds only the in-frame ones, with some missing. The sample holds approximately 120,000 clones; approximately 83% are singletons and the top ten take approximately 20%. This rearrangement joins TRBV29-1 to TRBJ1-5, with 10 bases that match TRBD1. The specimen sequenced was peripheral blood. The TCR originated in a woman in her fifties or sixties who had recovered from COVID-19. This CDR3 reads CSVRQGADQPQHF. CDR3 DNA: TGCAGCGTCCGACAGGGGGCTGATCAGCCCCAGCATTTT.